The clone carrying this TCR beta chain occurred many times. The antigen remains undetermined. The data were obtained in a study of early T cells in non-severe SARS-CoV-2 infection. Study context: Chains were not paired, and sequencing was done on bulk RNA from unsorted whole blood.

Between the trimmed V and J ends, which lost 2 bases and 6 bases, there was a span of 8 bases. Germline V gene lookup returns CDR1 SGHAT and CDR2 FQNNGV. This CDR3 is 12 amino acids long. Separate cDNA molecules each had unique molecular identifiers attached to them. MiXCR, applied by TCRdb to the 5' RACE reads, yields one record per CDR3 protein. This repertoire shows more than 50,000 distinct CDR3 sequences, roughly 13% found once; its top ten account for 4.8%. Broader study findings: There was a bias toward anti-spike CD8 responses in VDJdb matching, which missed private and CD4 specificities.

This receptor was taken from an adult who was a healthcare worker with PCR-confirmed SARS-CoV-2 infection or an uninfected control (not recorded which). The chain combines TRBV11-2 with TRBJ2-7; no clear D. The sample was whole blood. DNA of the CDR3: TGTGCCAGCAGCTTACCGATTACCGAGCAGTACTTC. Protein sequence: CASSLPITEQYF.